The 24 T cell receptor beta chains presented below share a single source sample, sequenced in a study of regulatory T cells in long-lasting Graves disease. Arm-PCR of CDR3 regions with iRepertoire HTBI primers generated TCR beta libraries. Each CDR3 protein is one row after TCRdb ran MiXCR on the multiplex PCR reads. The table has a few hundred thousand distinct CDR3 sequences, roughly 17% seen once. Sample time point: newly diagnosed GD, antithyroid drugs for less than 3 months. Researchers made the TCR library from RNA that was extracted from PBMCs. The same data also went into a second study, on T cells in Graves' hyperthyroidism and ophthalmopathy.

The sample here was peripheral blood mononuclear cells (PBMCs), taken at new diagnosis, from a patient treated with antithyroid drugs. The receptors were sampled from a woman aged 18-29 years with Graves disease.

In this sample, this clonotype turned up many times. The V and J genes are TRBV18 and TRBJ2-7; D is unclear. The CDR3 is 13 amino acids. The germline V gene has CDR1 KGHSH and CDR2 LQKENI. V shed 2 bases and J shed 3 bases, with 8 bases lying between them. The CDR3 DNA reads as TGTGCCAGCTCACCAGGAGACATCTACGAGCAGTACTTC. It translates to CASSPGDIYEQYF.

This clonotype was observed at least ten times. This chain joins TRBV2 and TRBJ2-7; TRBD1 matches 7 bases. The CDR3 extends over 14 amino acids. V was pared by 6 bases and J by 0 bases, with 5 bases of the junction left unmatched. Germline V gene data show CDR1 as SNHLY and CDR2 as FYNNEI. CDR3 bases: TGTGCCAGCAGAAGACAGGGCTCCTCCTACGAGCAGTACTTC. It codes for CASRRQGSSYEQYF.

The V gene is TRBV28, the J gene TRBJ1-1, with 9 positions matching TRBD1. The V gene's germline CDR1 is MDHEN and CDR2 SYDVKM. Losses at the gene ends were 7 bases for V and 5 bases for J; bases not matched to a gene: 8. The CDR3 sequence is 14 residues long. This CDR3 is CASTAGQGATEAFF. For the CDR3, the DNA is TGTGCCAGCACTGCGGGACAGGGCGCGACTGAAGCTTTCTTT.

This clonotype was found many times. The junction does not match germline at one end; this may be a read error. This chain links TRBV28 with TRBJ2-5; 8 bases are shared with TRBD2. Germline V gene sequence: CDR1 MDHEN, CDR2 SYDVKM. The CDR3 is 18 amino acids. CDR3 bases: TGTGCCAGCAGCTTATCGACCCCCCTAGCGGGTGTTCAAGAGACCCAGTACTTC. Its translation is CASSLSTPLAGVQETQYF.

This clonotype showed up many times. V and J are TRBV4-1 and TRBJ2-2; D is unresolved. This CDR3 is 14 amino acids long. Germline-derived CDR1 and CDR2 are MGHRA and YSYEKL. Trimming pared 0 bases from V and 1 base from J, leaving 3 bases between. The CDR3 here is CASSQEENTGELFF. CDR3 nucleotide sequence: TGCGCCAGCAGCCAAGAGGAGAACACCGGGGAGCTGTTTTTT.

J is TRBJ2-5 and V is TRBV14; D not resolved. Germline V gene lookup returns CDR1 SGHDN and CDR2 FVKESK. V lost 5 bases to trimming and J lost 2 bases, with 15 bases between them. There are 15 residues in the CDR3. This CDR3 reads CASSNRLSTQETQYF. DNA for the CDR3: TGTGCCAGCAGCAACAGACTGTCGACACAAGAGACCCAGTACTTC.

This clonotype was recorded a few times. The J gene is TRBJ1-5, the V gene TRBV7-9; D unresolved. CDR1 is SEHNR and CDR2 is FQNEAQ in the germline V gene (reference sequence). The CDR3 has 14 residues. V was shortened by 1 base and J by 4 bases, with 8 bases between the two germline ends. CDR3 amino acids: CASSLGPQNQPQHF. In DNA, the CDR3 is TGTGCCAGCAGCTTAGGGCCCCAAAATCAGCCCCAGCATTTT.

Of note for this clonotype: Given a much more abundant clone one base away, this may be a read error. Since no conserved phenylalanine or tryptophan closes the CDR3, a read error is the likely cause. This chain connects TRBV6-4 to TRBJ2-2; perhaps TRBD1 as D (5 bases). In germline, CDR1 is MRHNA, CDR2 SNTAGT. This CDR3 has 16 residues. V was clipped by 3 bases and J by 5 bases, with 16 bases between them. As DNA, the CDR3 is TGTGCCAGCAGTGAGCAGGTGGCAGGGAAGACCGGGGAGCTGTTTGTT. This encodes CASSEQVAGKTGELFV.

This clonotype was seen ten or more times. The V and J genes are TRBV7-6 and TRBJ2-5; no clear D. The V end lost 5 bases, the J end lost 3 bases, and 10 bases lay between the germline ends. In germline, CDR1 is SGHVS, CDR2 FNYEAQ. This CDR3 spans 13 amino acids. DNA of the CDR3: TGTGCCAGCAGCCTAGTGATCAAAGAGACCCAGTACTTC. Its protein is CASSLVIKETQYF. Full variable domain (outside the CDR3, taken from reference TRBV7-6 and TRBJ2-5): GAGVSQSPRYKVTKRGQDVALRCDPISGHVSLYWYRQALGQGPEFLTYFNYEAQQDKSGLPNDRFSAERPEGSISTLTIQRTEQRDSAMYRCASSLVIKETQYFGPGTRLLVL.

This CDR3 reads CASSVQGQAYGYTF. CDR3 nucleotide sequence: TGTGCCAGCAGCGTACAGGGCCAGGCGTATGGCTACACCTTC. This rearrangement joins TRBV9 to TRBJ1-2, with a tentative D call TRBD1 (5 bases). The ends were cut back, 1 base at V and 5 bases at J, with 12 bases in the middle. The CDR3 length is 14 residues. Germline V lookup: CDR1 SGDLS, CDR2 YYNGEE.

The CDR3: CASGGLAGEAGQFF. The DNA of the CDR3 is TGTGCCAGCGGGGGACTAGCGGGGGAAGCCGGGCAGTTCTTC. The chain joins TRBV28 to TRBJ2-1; 14 bases agree with TRBD2. With 8 bases clipped from V and 12 bases from J, the junction kept 9 bases outside the gene matches. This CDR3 comprises 14 residues. CDR1 MDHEN and CDR2 SYDVKM come from the germline V gene.

This clonotype was seen many times. The chain couples TRBV20-1 to TRBJ2-7, with TRBD2 matching 7 bases. The CDR3 has 14 residues. Germline V CDR1 and CDR2: DFQATT, SNEGSKA (reference sequence). Trimming removed 6 bases from V and 5 bases from J; junction bases left unmatched: 13. CDR3 in DNA: TGCAGTGCAAAGAGGCGTGACAGCGGGGACGAGCAGTACTTC. Translating it yields CSAKRRDSGDEQYF.

This clonotype has a handful of counts. Written as DNA, the CDR3 is TGTGCCAGCAGCGTCGGAGAGGGGGCTAGCACAGATACGCAGTATTTT. Translating it yields CASSVGEGASTDTQYF. The chain combines TRBV9 with TRBJ2-3, with 7 bases identical to TRBD1. This CDR3 is 16 amino acids long. V gave up 2 bases and J gave up 0 bases; unmatched junction bases: 6. The germline V gene encodes CDR1 SGDLS and CDR2 YYNGEE.

This clonotype was seen a few times. The CDR3: CASSLGTGGDQPQHF. CDR3 DNA sequence: TGCGCCAGCAGCCTGGGGACAGGGGGCGATCAGCCCCAGCATTTT. J is TRBJ1-5 and V is TRBV5-1, with 12 bases aligning to TRBD1. Germline V gene lookup returns CDR1 SGHRS and CDR2 YFSETQ. V dropped 4 bases and J dropped 5; count of bases not matched to a gene: 4. CDR3 size: 15 residues.

This clonotype has ten or more counts. This chain connects TRBV27 to TRBJ1-1; unclear D gene. Germline V gives CDR1 MNHEY, CDR2 SMNVEV (reference sequence). V lost 4 bases and J 8 bases, leaving 17 bases between the germline ends. CDR3 length: 14 residues. CDR3 coding DNA: TGTGCCAGCAGTTCTCGTTCTCTCAAAGAAGAAGCTTTCTTT. As protein: CASSSRSLKEEAFF.

This clonotype was seen repeatedly, ten times or more. The rearrangement uses TRBV7-3 and TRBJ2-5; D uncertain. CDR1 is SGHTA, CDR2 FQGTGA, per germline. V lost 4 bases and J 2 bases, leaving 11 bases between the germline ends. The CDR3 runs 14 residues. CDR3 nucleotide sequence: TGTGCCAGCAGCTCTGGGCTCATACAAGAGACCCAGTACTTC. Its translation: CASSSGLIQETQYF.

This clonotype has a handful of counts. The genes are TRBV14 and TRBJ2-2, with D perhaps assigned TRBD1 or TRBD2 (6 bases each). Germline CDR1 and CDR2: SGHDN and FVKESK. The CDR3 is 15 residues long. Trimming removed 3 bases at V and 2 bases at J, with 10 bases between. CDR3 in DNA: TGTGCCAGCAGCCAGGGCGGGACAAACACCGGGGAGCTGTTTTTT. It codes for CASSQGGTNTGELFF.

This clonotype came up many times. This chain uses TRBV28 with TRBJ2-2; maybe TRBD1 (6 bases). Per germline, CDR1 MDHEN and CDR2 SYDVKM. CDR3 length: 14 amino acids. The ends were cut back, 4 bases at V and 4 bases at J, with 10 bases in the middle. The CDR3 spells CASSSTGPTGELFF. CDR3 DNA sequence: TGTGCCAGCAGTTCTACAGGGCCCACCGGGGAGCTGTTTTTT.

This clonotype was counted many times. This rearrangement joins TRBV7-3 to TRBJ2-6; a weak D match, TRBD1 (5 bases). In germline, CDR1 is SGHTA, CDR2 FQGTGA. This CDR3 contains 13 residues. As DNA, the CDR3 is TGTTCTGTTTGGCAGGGCCGGACCCACGTCCTGACTTTC. It is translated as CSVWQGRTHVLTF.

This clonotype was counted at least ten times. Germline is not matched at one junction end, which may reflect a read error. The rearrangement uses TRBV29-1 and TRBJ1-1; no reliable D call. From germline, CDR1 is SQVTM and CDR2 ANQGSEA. The CDR3 consists of 14 residues. CDR3: CSVEAGFVNTEAFF. The CDR3 coding sequence is TGCAGCGTTGAAGCGGGGTTCGTGAATACTGAAGCTTTCTTT.

Ten or more counts support this clonotype. This chain joins TRBV20-1 and TRBJ2-1; D unclear. Germline values: CDR1 DFQATT, CDR2 SNEGSKA (reference sequence). V was cut by 0 bases and J by 3 bases, with 12 bases left in between. The CDR3 is made up of 15 amino acids. This CDR3 is CSARDWNRDYNEQFF. The CDR3 nucleotides are TGCAGTGCTAGAGATTGGAACCGAGACTACAATGAGCAGTTCTTC.

This clonotype has a handful of counts. This sequence joins TRBV12-3 or TRBV12-4 and TRBJ2-3; no clear D. With 5 bases removed from V and 5 bases from J, the gap between germline ends came to 11 bases. The CDR3 spans 13 residues. CDR3 sequence (DNA): TGTGCCAGCAGTCGTATAGGTGTAGATACGCAGTATTTT. Its translation is CASSRIGVDTQYF.

This clonotype was seen more than once but under ten times. The rearrangement joins TRBV4-1 to TRBJ1-4; D is possibly TRBD1 (6 bases). The V gene's germline CDR1 is MGHRA and CDR2 YSYEKL. Between the trimmed V and J ends, which lost 6 bases and 4 bases, there was a span of 15 bases. CDR3 length: 15 amino acids. CDR3 sequence (DNA): TGCGCCAGCAGTCCGAGGGGGGCGAGTAATGAAAAACTGTTTTTT. This sequence encodes CASSPRGASNEKLFF.

V usage is TRBV28 and J usage is TRBJ1-3; D is uncertain. The CDR3 has 11 amino acids. V was trimmed by 3 bases and J by 8 bases, leaving 5 bases between them. The V gene's germline CDR1 is MDHEN and CDR2 SYDVKM. CDR3 loop: CASSFLDTIYF. The DNA of the CDR3 is TGTGCCAGCAGTTTTCTAGACACCATATATTTT.